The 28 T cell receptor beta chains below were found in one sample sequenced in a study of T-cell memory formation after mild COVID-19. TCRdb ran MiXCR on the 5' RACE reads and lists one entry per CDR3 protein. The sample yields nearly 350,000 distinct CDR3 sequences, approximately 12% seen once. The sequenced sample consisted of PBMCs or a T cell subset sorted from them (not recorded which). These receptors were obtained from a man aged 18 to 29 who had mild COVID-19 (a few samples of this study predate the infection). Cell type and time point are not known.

The CDR3 nucleotides are TGTGCCAGCAGTATACAGGGATTGTTGGTCACTGAAGCTTTCTTT. This translates into CASSIQGLLVTEAFF. This rearrangement joins TRBV7-2 to TRBJ1-1; TRBD1 is a possible D gene (6 bases). The CDR3 loop spans 15 amino acids. V lost 6 bases to trimming and J lost 4 bases, with 18 bases between them. Germline V gene sequence: CDR1 SGHTA, CDR2 FQGNSA.

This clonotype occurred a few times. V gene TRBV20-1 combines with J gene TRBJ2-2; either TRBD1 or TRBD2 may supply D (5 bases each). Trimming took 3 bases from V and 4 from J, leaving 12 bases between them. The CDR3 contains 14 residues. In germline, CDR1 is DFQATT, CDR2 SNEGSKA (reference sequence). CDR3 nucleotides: TGCAGTGCTAGCCGGGGCCGCGCCACCGGGGAGCTGTTTTTT. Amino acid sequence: CSASRGRATGELFF.

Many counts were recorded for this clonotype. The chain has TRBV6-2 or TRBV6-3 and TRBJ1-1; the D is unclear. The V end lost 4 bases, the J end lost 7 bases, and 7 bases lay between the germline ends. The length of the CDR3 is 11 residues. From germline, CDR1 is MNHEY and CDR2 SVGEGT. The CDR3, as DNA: TGTGCCAGCAGTTCGACCGGTGAAGCTTTCTTT. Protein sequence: CASSSTGEAFF.

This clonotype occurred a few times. The CDR3 reads CASSPDREAGQPQHF. CDR3 nucleotides: TGTGCCAGCAGCCCCGACAGGGAGGCGGGTCAGCCCCAGCATTTT. The chain links TRBV11-3 to TRBJ1-5; 7 bases are a match to TRBD1. Germline V gives CDR1 SGHNT, CDR2 YENEEA. The length of the CDR3 is 15 residues. The J segment lost 6 bases and the V segment lost 5 bases, leaving 10 bases of the junction unmatched. The variable domain in full, with the rest retrieved from reference TRBV11-3 and TRBJ1-5, is EAGVVQSPRYKIIEKKQPVAFWCNPISGHNTLYWYLQNLGQGPELLIRYENEEAVDDSQLPKDRFSAERLKGVDSTLKIQPAELGDSAVYLCASSPDREAGQPQHFGDGTRLSIL.

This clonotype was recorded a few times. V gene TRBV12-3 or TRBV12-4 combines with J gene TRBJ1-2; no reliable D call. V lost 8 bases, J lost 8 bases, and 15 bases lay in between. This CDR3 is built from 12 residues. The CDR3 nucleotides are TGTGCCAGCTCGGGGTTGGAAGGGGGCTACACCTTC. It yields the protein CASSGLEGGYTF.

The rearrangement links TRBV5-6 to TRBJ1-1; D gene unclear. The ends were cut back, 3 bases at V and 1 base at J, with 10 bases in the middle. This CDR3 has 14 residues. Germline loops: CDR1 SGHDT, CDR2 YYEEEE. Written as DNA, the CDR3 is TGTGCCAGCAGCTCCCAAAGAAGGAACACTGAAGCTTTCTTT. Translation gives CASSSQRRNTEAFF.

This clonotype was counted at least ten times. For the CDR3, the DNA is TGTGCCAGCAGCAAGGGGCCTCGGTTGTCTTATCAGCCCCAGCATTTT. Its translation: CASSKGPRLSYQPQHF. V and J are TRBV7-2 and TRBJ1-5; D possibly corresponds to TRBD1 (5 bases). Trimming shortened V by 5 bases and J by 5 bases, and 19 bases separated the two germline ends. Germline lookup yields CDR1 SGHTA and CDR2 FQGNSA. This CDR3 has 16 residues.

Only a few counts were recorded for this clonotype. The CDR3 DNA is TGTGCCAGCAGTTTCTACGAGACTGACGGCGAGCAGTACTTC. Its translation is CASSFYETDGEQYF. V gene TRBV12-3 or TRBV12-4 combines with J gene TRBJ2-7, with D uncertain. The CDR3 runs 14 residues. Trimming pared 3 bases from V and 6 bases from J, leaving 15 bases between.

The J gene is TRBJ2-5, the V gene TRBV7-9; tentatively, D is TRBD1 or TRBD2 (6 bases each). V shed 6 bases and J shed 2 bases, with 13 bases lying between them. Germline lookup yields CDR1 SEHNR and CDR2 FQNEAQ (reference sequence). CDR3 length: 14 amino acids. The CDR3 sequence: CASRRGAPQETQYF. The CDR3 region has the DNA TGTGCCAGCAGAAGGGGGGCTCCTCAAGAGACCCAGTACTTC.

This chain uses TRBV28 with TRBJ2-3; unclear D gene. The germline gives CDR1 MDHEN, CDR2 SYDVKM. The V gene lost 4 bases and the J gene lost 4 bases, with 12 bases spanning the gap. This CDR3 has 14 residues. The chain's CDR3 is CASSSLRAADTQYF. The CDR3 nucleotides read TGTGCCAGCAGTTCCCTTCGGGCCGCAGATACGCAGTATTTT.

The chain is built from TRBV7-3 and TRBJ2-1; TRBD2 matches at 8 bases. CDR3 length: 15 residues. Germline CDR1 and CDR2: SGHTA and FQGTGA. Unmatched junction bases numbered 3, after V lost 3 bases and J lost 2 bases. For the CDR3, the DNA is TGTGCCAGCAGCTTTACTAGCGGAACCTACAATGAGCAGTTCTTC. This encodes CASSFTSGTYNEQFF.

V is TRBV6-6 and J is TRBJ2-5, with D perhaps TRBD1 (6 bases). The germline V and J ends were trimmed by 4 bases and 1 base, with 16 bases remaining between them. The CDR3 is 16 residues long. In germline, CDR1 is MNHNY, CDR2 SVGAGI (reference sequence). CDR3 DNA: TGTGCCAGCAGTTCACTCGACAGGACCTTCCAAGAGACCCAGTACTTC. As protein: CASSSLDRTFQETQYF.

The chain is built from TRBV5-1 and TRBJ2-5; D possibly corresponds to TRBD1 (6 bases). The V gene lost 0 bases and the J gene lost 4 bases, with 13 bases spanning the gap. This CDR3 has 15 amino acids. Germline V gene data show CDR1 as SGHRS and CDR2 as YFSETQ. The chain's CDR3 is CASSLGTGSGETQYF. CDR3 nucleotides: TGCGCCAGCAGCTTGGGAACAGGGTCGGGAGAGACCCAGTACTTC.

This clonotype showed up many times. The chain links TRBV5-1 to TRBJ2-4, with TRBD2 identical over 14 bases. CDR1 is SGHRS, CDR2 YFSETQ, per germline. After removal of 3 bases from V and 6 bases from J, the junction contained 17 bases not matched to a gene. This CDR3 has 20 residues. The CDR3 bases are TGCGCCAGCAGCTGGAAGAATCCGGGACTAGCGGGGGCCCGAGGAAACATTCAGTACTTC. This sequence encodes CASSWKNPGLAGARGNIQYF.

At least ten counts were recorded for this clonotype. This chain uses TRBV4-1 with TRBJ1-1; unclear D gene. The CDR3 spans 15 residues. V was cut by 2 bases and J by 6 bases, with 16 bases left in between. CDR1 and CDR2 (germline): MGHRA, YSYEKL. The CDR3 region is CASSQSGPAVSEAFF. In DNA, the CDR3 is TGCGCCAGCAGCCAATCCGGGCCCGCCGTTTCTGAAGCTTTCTTT.

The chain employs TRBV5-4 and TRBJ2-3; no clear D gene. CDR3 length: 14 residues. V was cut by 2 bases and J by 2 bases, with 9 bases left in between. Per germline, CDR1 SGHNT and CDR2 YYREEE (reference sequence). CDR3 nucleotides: TGTGCCAGCAGCTTAAAATCCCCCACAGATACGCAGTATTTT. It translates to CASSLKSPTDTQYF. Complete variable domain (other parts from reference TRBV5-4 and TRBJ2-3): ETGVTQSPTHLIKTRGQQVTLRCSSQSGHNTVSWYQQALGQGPQFIFQYYREEENGRGNFPPRFSGLQFPNYSSELNVNALELDDSALYLCASSLKSPTDTQYFGPGTRLTVL.

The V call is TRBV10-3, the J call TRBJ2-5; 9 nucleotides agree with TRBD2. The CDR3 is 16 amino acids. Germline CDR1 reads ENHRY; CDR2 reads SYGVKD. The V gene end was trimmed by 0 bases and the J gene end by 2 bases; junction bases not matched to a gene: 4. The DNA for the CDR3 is TGTGCCATCAGTGAGTCGACGCTAGCGGGGCAAGAGACCCAGTACTTC. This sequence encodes CAISESTLAGQETQYF.

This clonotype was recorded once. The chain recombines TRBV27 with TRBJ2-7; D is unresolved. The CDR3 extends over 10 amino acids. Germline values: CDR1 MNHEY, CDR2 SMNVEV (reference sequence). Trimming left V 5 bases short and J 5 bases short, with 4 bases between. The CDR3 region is CASSLDEQYV. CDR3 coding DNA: TGTGCCAGCAGTCTCGACGAGCAGTACGTC.

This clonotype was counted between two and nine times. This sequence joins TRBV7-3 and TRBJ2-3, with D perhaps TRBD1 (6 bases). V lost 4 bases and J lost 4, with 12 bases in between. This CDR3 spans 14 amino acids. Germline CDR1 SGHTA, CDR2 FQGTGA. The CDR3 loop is CASSSSGVSDTQYF. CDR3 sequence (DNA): TGTGCCAGCAGCTCCTCAGGGGTTTCAGATACGCAGTATTTT.

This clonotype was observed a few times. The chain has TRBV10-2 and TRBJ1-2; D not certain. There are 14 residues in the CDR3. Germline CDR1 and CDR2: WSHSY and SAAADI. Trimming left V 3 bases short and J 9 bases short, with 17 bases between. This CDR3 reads CASSDTGSVVSYTF. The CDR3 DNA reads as TGCGCCAGCAGTGATACGGGGAGCGTGGTGAGCTACACCTTC.

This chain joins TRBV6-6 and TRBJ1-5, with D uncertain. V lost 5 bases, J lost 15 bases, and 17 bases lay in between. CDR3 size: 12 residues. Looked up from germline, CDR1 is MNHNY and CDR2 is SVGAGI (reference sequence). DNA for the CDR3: TGTGCCAGCAGTCTCTCCCAGGCACGGTCGCATTTT. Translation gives CASSLSQARSHF.

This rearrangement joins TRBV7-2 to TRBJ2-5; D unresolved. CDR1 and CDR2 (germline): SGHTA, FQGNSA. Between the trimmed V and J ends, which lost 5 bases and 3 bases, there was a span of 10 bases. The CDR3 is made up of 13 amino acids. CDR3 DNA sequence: TGTGCCAGCAGCCGAAGCAAGGAAGAGACCCAGTACTTC. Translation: CASSRSKEETQYF.

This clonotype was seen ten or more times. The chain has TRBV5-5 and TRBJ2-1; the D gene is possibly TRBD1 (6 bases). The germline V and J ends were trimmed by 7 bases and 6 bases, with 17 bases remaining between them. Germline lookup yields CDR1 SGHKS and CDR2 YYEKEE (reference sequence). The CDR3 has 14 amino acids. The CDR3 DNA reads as TGTGCCAGCGCAGGGGTTGAAGGACGCAATGAGCAGTTCTTC. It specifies CASAGVEGRNEQFF.

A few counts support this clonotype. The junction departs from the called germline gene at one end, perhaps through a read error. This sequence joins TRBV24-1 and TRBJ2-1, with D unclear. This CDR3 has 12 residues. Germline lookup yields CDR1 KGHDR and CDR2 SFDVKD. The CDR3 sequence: CATSDLATRLWF. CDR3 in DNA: TGTGCCACCAGTGATTTGGCCACCCGCTTGTGGTTC.

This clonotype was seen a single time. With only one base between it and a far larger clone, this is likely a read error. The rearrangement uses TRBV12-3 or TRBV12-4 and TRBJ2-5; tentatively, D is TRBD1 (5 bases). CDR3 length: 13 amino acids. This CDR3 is CASSFAGQDTQYF. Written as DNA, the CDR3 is TGTGCCAGCAGTTTCGCAGGGCAAGATACCCAGTACTTC.

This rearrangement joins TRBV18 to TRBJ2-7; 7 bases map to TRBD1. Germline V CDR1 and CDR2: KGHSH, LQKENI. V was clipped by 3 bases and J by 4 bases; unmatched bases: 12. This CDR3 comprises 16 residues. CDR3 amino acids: CASSPAGTGALYEQYV. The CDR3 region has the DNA TGTGCCAGCTCACCCGCCGGAACAGGGGCCTTGTACGAGCAGTACGTC.

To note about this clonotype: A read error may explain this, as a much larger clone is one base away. The CDR3 DNA is TGTGCCAGCATCTCTGGGGCCAACGTCCTGACTTTC. The encoded protein is CASISGANVLTF. The chain links TRBV6-5 to TRBJ2-6; D gene uncertain. This CDR3 is built from 12 residues. V lost 7 bases to trimming and J lost 0 bases, with 1 base between them. Looked up from germline, CDR1 is MNHEY and CDR2 is SVGAGI.

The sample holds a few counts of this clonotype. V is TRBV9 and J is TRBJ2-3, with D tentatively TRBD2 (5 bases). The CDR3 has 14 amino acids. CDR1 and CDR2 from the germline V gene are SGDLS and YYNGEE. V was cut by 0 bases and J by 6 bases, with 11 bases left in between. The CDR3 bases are TGTGCCAGCAGCGTAGGGGAGCTAGGTGATACGCAGTATTTT. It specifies CASSVGELGDTQYF.